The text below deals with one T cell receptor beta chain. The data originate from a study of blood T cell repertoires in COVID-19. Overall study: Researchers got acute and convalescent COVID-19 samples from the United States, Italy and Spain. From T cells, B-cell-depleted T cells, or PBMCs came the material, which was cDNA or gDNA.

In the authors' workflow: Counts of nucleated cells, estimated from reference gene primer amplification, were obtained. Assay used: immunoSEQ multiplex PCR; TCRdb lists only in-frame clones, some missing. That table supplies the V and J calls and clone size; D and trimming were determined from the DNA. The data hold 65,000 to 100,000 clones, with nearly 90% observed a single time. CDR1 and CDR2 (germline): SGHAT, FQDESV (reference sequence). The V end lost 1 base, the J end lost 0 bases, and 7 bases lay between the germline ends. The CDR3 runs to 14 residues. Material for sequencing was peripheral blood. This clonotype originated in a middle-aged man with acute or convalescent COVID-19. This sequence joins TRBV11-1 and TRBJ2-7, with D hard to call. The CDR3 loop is CASSLEYSSYEQYF. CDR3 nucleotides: TGTGCCAGCAGCTTAGAATACAGCTCCTACGAGCAGTACTTC.